These 19 T cell receptor beta chains originate from one sample sequenced in a study of T cells in Graves' hyperthyroidism and ophthalmopathy. Amplified TCR beta CDR3 regions came from RNA transcripts. TCR CDR3 regions were first amplified by RT-PCR with HTBI primers. From the multiplex PCR reads, TCRdb called clonotypes with MiXCR, one entry per CDR3 protein. The table records around 340,000 distinct CDR3 sequences, about 18% of them present only once. Sequencing was done on a sample of blood. These receptors were taken from a woman in her 50s with Graves' hyperthyroidism.

The chain combines TRBV4-1 with TRBJ2-7; TRBD2 matches 14 bases. This CDR3 has 18 residues. Germline CDR1 and CDR2: MGHRA and YSYEKL. Trimming took 0 bases from V and 4 from J; bases not matched to a gene: 8. This CDR3 is CASSQEVGLAGGSYEQYV. CDR3 DNA: TGCGCCAGCAGCCAAGAGGTCGGACTAGCGGGGGGTTCATACGAGCAGTACGTC.

This clonotype was seen many times. This rearrangement joins TRBV5-1 to TRBJ2-1, with 10 positions matching TRBD2. CDR3 length: 15 residues. J lost 7 bases, V lost 2 bases, and 6 bases had no gene match. Per the germline V gene, CDR1 is SGHRS and CDR2 is YFSETQ. The CDR3 here is CASSLAGGRGNEQFF. For the CDR3, the DNA is TGCGCCAGCAGCTTAGCGGGGGGGCGTGGGAATGAGCAGTTCTTC.

In its sample, this clonotype was seen a few times. This chain uses TRBV9 with TRBJ1-2; tentative D call: TRBD1 (5 bases). The V end was cut by 1 base, the J end by 8 bases, with 12 bases between. The CDR3 consists of 13 residues. Germline CDR1 is SGDLS and CDR2 is YYNGEE. CDR3 coding DNA: TGTGCCAGCAGCGTACACGGGGGTCGGGGCTACACCTTC. It encodes CASSVHGGRGYTF.

This clonotype has at least ten counts. The CDR3 loop is CASSPPENTGELFF. CDR3 coding DNA: TGTGCCAGCTCACCACCTGAGAACACCGGGGAGCTGTTTTTT. The chain recombines TRBV18 with TRBJ2-2; D not certain. The germline V gene has CDR1 KGHSH and CDR2 LQKENI. Trimming left V 0 bases short and J 1 base short, with 3 bases between. This CDR3 has 14 amino acids.

This clonotype was counted at least ten times. The chain carries TRBV20-1 and TRBJ2-7; D remains ambiguous. V shed 1 base and J shed 6 bases, with 7 bases lying between them. CDR1 is DFQATT and CDR2 is SNEGSKA in the germline V gene (reference sequence). The CDR3 is 11 residues long. DNA for the CDR3: TGCAGTGCTAGAGGGGAAAGCGAGCAGTACTTC. This translates into CSARGESEQYF.

This clonotype has just one count. The V and J genes are TRBV19 and TRBJ1-2, with 7 positions matching TRBD1. This CDR3 spans 12 amino acids. Germline V gene data show CDR1 as LNHDA and CDR2 as SQIVND (reference sequence). Trimming cost V 9 bases and J 8 bases; bases outside gene matches: 9. The CDR3 reads CASSTGEWGYTF. The CDR3 nucleotides are TGTGCCAGCTCAACAGGGGAATGGGGCTACACCTTC. Using reference TRBV19 and TRBJ1-2 for the parts outside the CDR3, the full variable domain is DGGITQSPKYLFRKEGQNVTLSCEQNLNHDAMYWYRQDPGQGLRLIYYSQIVNDFQKGDIAEGYSVSREKKESFPLTVTSAQKNPTAFYLCASSTGEWGYTFGSGTRLTVV.

This clonotype has only a few counts. The V and J genes are TRBV5-1 and TRBJ2-7, with TRBD1 identical over 7 bases. The CDR3 runs to 15 residues. Per the germline V gene, CDR1 is SGHRS and CDR2 is YFSETQ. V shed 0 bases and J 4 bases; nucleotides not matched to a gene: 7. The CDR3 sequence: CASSLGVTGKYEQYF. For the CDR3, the DNA is TGCGCCAGCAGCTTGGGGGTGACAGGGAAATACGAGCAGTACTTC.

The chain uses TRBV15 and TRBJ1-1; D remains unclear. CDR1 LNHNV and CDR2 YYDKDF come from the germline V gene (reference sequence). This CDR3 contains 13 residues. V lost 0 bases to trimming and J lost 9 bases, with 11 bases between them. The DNA of the CDR3 is TGTGCCACCAGCAGAGAAGGGCGGGGTCAAGCTTTCTTT. This encodes CATSREGRGQAFF.

This clonotype was recorded at least ten times. The gene calls are TRBV2 and TRBJ2-2; D is perhaps TRBD2 (5 bases). This CDR3 comprises 15 residues. CDR1 and CDR2 from the germline V gene are SNHLY and FYNNEI. The V end was cut by 4 bases, the J end by 7 bases, with 16 bases between. CDR3 loop: CASSGFGVHNGELFF. For the CDR3, the DNA is TGTGCCAGCAGTGGTTTCGGGGTTCATAACGGGGAGCTGTTTTTT. Filled out from reference TRBV2 and TRBJ2-2, the complete variable domain reads EPEVTQTPSHQVTQMGQEVILRCVPISNHLYFYWYRQILGQKVEFLVSFYNNEISEKSEIFDDQFSVERPDGSNFTLKIRSTKLEDSAMYFCASSGFGVHNGELFFGEGSRLTVL.

This clonotype has at least ten counts. V and J are TRBV5-1 and TRBJ2-1, with 10 bases fitting TRBD2. CDR3 length equals 16 residues. V gave up 2 bases and J gave up 8 bases; unmatched junction bases: 10. Germline V CDR1 and CDR2: SGHRS, YFSETQ. The CDR3 sequence is CASSLPTSGSGDEQFF. For the CDR3, the DNA is TGCGCCAGCAGCTTACCGACTAGCGGGTCAGGCGATGAGCAGTTCTTC.

This clonotype came up many times. This chain joins TRBV28 and TRBJ1-5; no clear D gene. CDR3 size: 15 residues. The V and J ends lost 4 bases and 4 bases respectively, with 14 bases between them. From germline, CDR1 is MDHEN and CDR2 SYDVKM. CDR3 sequence: CASSSPGSWNQPQHF. CDR3 coding DNA: TGTGCCAGCAGTTCCCCAGGAAGTTGGAATCAGCCCCAGCATTTT.

This clonotype was found many times. DNA for the CDR3: TGTGCCAGCAGTTTAAAGTCCAGAACCCCCTACGAGCAGTACTTC. It is translated as CASSLKSRTPYEQYF. The chain is built from TRBV12-3 or TRBV12-4 and TRBJ2-7, with D uncertain. This CDR3 has 15 residues. The ends were cut back, 2 bases at V and 2 bases at J, with 13 bases in the middle.

This clonotype was detected many times. V and J are TRBV2 and TRBJ1-1; D not certain. The V gene's germline CDR1 is SNHLY and CDR2 FYNNEI. V was cut by 3 bases and J by 0 bases, with 11 bases left in between. The CDR3 length is 15 residues. In DNA form, the CDR3 reads TGTGCCAGCAGTGACGGACGGAACATGAACACTGAAGCTTTCTTT. Protein product: CASSDGRNMNTEAFF. Full variable domain (missing parts from reference TRBV2 and TRBJ1-1): EPEVTQTPSHQVTQMGQEVILRCVPISNHLYFYWYRQILGQKVEFLVSFYNNEISEKSEIFDDQFSVERPDGSNFTLKIRSTKLEDSAMYFCASSDGRNMNTEAFFGQGTRLTVV.

V usage is TRBV6-1 and J usage is TRBJ1-2, with D possibly being TRBD1 (5 bases). There are 15 residues in the CDR3. V lost 7 bases and J 2 bases, leaving 17 bases between the germline ends. CDR1 is MNHNS and CDR2 is SASEGT in the germline V gene. The CDR3 coding sequence is TGTGCCAGCACCGAACCCGGGACGGTGAACTATGGCTACACCTTC. Translating gives CASTEPGTVNYGYTF.

The table lists this clonotype with many counts. This chain uses TRBV11-1 with TRBJ1-1; D call uncertain. This CDR3 comprises 15 residues. V shed 5 bases and J shed 0 bases, with 13 bases lying between them. Germline CDR1 SGHAT, CDR2 FQDESV (reference sequence). The CDR3 DNA is TGTGCCAGCAGCGACCCGAGCGGCCTGAACACTGAAGCTTTCTTT. It translates to CASSDPSGLNTEAFF. The entire variable domain, with the rest obtained from reference TRBV11-1 and TRBJ1-1, is as follows: EAEVAQSPRYKITEKSQAVAFWCDPISGHATLYWYRQILGQGPELLVQFQDESVVDDSQLPKDRFSAERLKGVDSTLKIQPAELGDSAMYLCASSDPSGLNTEAFFGQGTRLTVV.

The sample holds a few counts of this clonotype. The chain employs TRBV20-1 and TRBJ2-3; D is possibly TRBD1 or TRBD2 (5 bases each). CDR3 length: 15 amino acids. The germline CDR1 and CDR2 sequences are DFQATT and SNEGSKA (reference sequence). Trimming cost V 0 bases and J 0 bases, with 10 bases left between them. DNA for the CDR3: TGCAGTGCTAGAGATGTCCGGGACAGCACAGATACGCAGTATTTT. Protein: CSARDVRDSTDTQYF.

The chain has TRBV6-5 and TRBJ2-1, with a tentative D call TRBD2 (5 bases). Germline loops: CDR1 MNHEY, CDR2 SVGAGI. This CDR3 contains 15 residues. The V gene lost 0 bases and the J gene lost 6 bases, with 12 bases spanning the gap. The CDR3 DNA follows: TGTGCCAGCAGTTACTCACCTAGCCCTTCCAATGAGCAGTTCTTC. Protein product: CASSYSPSPSNEQFF.

This clonotype was found a few times. This chain joins TRBV5-4 and TRBJ2-6; a possible D gene is TRBD1 (6 bases). CDR3 length equals 14 residues. The germline V gene has CDR1 SGHNT and CDR2 YYREEE (reference sequence). Trimming pared 7 bases from V and 3 bases from J, leaving 11 bases between. The DNA of the CDR3 is TGTGCCAGCGCATACAGGGATGGGGCCAACGTCCTGACTTTC. The encoded protein is CASAYRDGANVLTF.

This clonotype was seen a few times. The chain employs TRBV28 and TRBJ2-7; 7 positions match TRBD2. Germline V gives CDR1 MDHEN, CDR2 SYDVKM. The junction had 8 bases not matched to a gene; V was cut back by 2 bases and J by 1 base. The CDR3 covers 16 residues. For the CDR3, the DNA is TGTGCCAGCAGTTTAATAGGCGGGGGAGGGTCCTACGAGCAGTACTTC. This codes for CASSLIGGGGSYEQYF.